This T cell receptor (beta chain) was identified in a study of T cells in Graves' hyperthyroidism and ophthalmopathy. RNA transcripts yielded amplified TCR beta CDR3 regions. The HTBI primer set drove a first-round RT-PCR of the TCR CDR3. Via MiXCR, TCRdb re-called the multiplex PCR reads, giving one row per CDR3 protein. This table has 600,000 or so distinct CDR3 sequences, approximately 44% appearing once. Germline V gives CDR1 SGHRS, CDR2 YFSETQ. The junction had 6 bases not matched to a gene; V was cut back by 4 bases and J by 6 bases. The CDR3 extends over 13 amino acids. This clonotype was observed at least ten times. What it binds is not known. Points from the study as a whole: Blood also carried most thyroid clonotypes expanded above 0.001. Prediction of ophthalmopathy progression came a median about 6 months pre-onset.

The receptor was isolated from a woman under 30 with Graves' hyperthyroidism. The chain has TRBV5-1 and TRBJ1-2, with 7 bases matching TRBD1. Sequencing input: peripheral blood or thyroid tissue (not recorded which). In nucleotides, the CDR3 is TGCGCCAGCAGCACCGACAGGGCCGATGGCTACACCTTC. Translation gives CASSTDRADGYTF.